The 25 T cell receptor beta chains in this list originate from one sample, sequenced in a study of Ad26.COV2.S vaccination and SARS-CoV-2 variants. Regarding treatment: roughly 19 received Ad26.COV2.S at low or high dose, single or two shots; about five received placebo; per-sample allocation not given. Each sample was drawn 63 days after the first injection (of vaccine or placebo). Repertoires were generated with immunoSEQ multiplex PCR, while TCRdb's copy carries only in-frame clones and drops some. The sample consists of about 680,000 clones, 80% to 90% of them appearing once. The sample was peripheral blood, taken in a trial of Ad26.COV2.S vaccine versus placebo. Receptors originate from a person aged 18-65 years who received the Ad26.COV2.S COVID-19 vaccine or a placebo.

This clone is a singleton in its sample. CDR3 nucleotides: TGTGCCAGCAGCTCCTCGGGCATTGGTCGGACTGAAGCTTTCTTT. It yields the protein CASSSSGIGRTEAFF. The chain carries TRBV7-9 and TRBJ1-1; D uncertain. The germline CDR1 and CDR2 sequences are SEHNR and FQNEAQ (reference sequence). V dropped 4 bases and J dropped 5 bases, with 17 bases sitting between them. The CDR3 runs 15 residues.

The rearrangement links TRBV27 to TRBJ1-1, with D perhaps matching TRBD1 (5 bases). Trimming removed 8 bases from V and 3 bases from J, with 16 bases in between. The CDR3 consists of 14 residues. Germline V gene data show CDR1 as MNHEY and CDR2 as SMNVEV (reference sequence). CDR3 sequence reads: CASWPGSAYTEAFF. As DNA, the CDR3 is TGTGCCAGCTGGCCAGGGTCAGCGTACACTGAAGCTTTCTTT.

This chain connects TRBV7-9 to TRBJ1-3; 7 bases are a match to TRBD1. J was trimmed by 8 bases and V by 5 bases; bases with no gene match: 9. Germline lookup yields CDR1 SEHNR and CDR2 FQNEAQ (reference sequence). The CDR3 contains 14 residues. The CDR3 DNA is TGTGCCAGCAGCGAGGACAGGAAGGGACACACCATATATTTT. Its protein product is CASSEDRKGHTIYF.

This chain links TRBV11-3 with TRBJ2-1; D remains ambiguous. Germline loops: CDR1 SGHNT, CDR2 YENEEA. V dropped 2 bases and J dropped 8 bases, with 16 bases sitting between them. This CDR3 spans 15 amino acids. The CDR3 loop is CASSLSTLGWDEQFF. CDR3 nucleotides: TGTGCCAGCAGCTTAAGCACCCTGGGTTGGGATGAGCAGTTCTTC.

V is TRBV29-1 and J is TRBJ1-2; tentatively, D is TRBD1 (6 bases). The CDR3 is 12 residues long. CDR1 is SQVTM, CDR2 ANQGSEA, per germline. The germline V and J ends were trimmed by 3 bases and 6 bases, with 11 bases remaining between them. The CDR3 DNA is TGCAGCGTTGATGCAGGGGAGCATGGCTACACCTTC. Its translation: CSVDAGEHGYTF.

CDR3: CASSLTGSSYEQYF. The DNA of the CDR3 is TGTGCCAGCAGCTTGACAGGGAGCTCCTACGAGCAGTACTTC. The chain recombines TRBV7-2 with TRBJ2-7; 7 nucleotides align to TRBD1. The CDR3 consists of 14 residues. Germline CDR1 SGHTA, CDR2 FQGNSA. Trimming removed 3 bases from V and 0 bases from J; junction bases left unmatched: 2.

The chain has TRBV19 and TRBJ2-3; TRBD2 matches 10 bases. J lost 2 bases, V lost 6 bases, and 8 bases had no gene match. From germline, CDR1 is LNHDA and CDR2 SQIVND (reference sequence). The CDR3 sequence is 16 residues long. This chain's CDR3 is CASRRTSGKPTDTQYF. As DNA, the CDR3 is TGTGCCAGTAGGAGGACTAGCGGAAAGCCCACAGATACGCAGTATTTT.

The J gene is TRBJ2-1, the V gene TRBV4-3, with 7 bases identical to TRBD2. This CDR3 has 15 amino acids. Germline V gene lookup returns CDR1 LGHNA and CDR2 YSLEER. V gave up 0 bases and J gave up 3 bases; unmatched junction bases: 2. The CDR3 sequence: CASSQERGVYNEQFF. CDR3 DNA: TGCGCCAGCAGCCAAGAACGGGGGGTCTACAATGAGCAGTTCTTC.

The chain recombines TRBV27 with TRBJ2-2; D remains ambiguous. Per germline, CDR1 MNHEY and CDR2 SMNVEV (reference sequence). The CDR3 runs 12 residues. The V end lost 5 bases, the J end lost 6 bases, and 7 bases lay between the germline ends. The CDR3 sequence is CASSLSPGELFF. Written as DNA, the CDR3 is TGTGCCAGCAGTCTAAGTCCCGGGGAGCTGTTTTTT.

This clone appeared once. The V call is TRBV12-3 or TRBV12-4, the J call TRBJ1-5, with D possibly matching TRBD1 (5 bases). V lost 6 bases, J lost 7 bases, and 13 bases lay in between. This CDR3 has 13 amino acids. CDR3 nucleotides: TGTGCCAGCAGCGTCAGGGAAATCCAGCCCCAGCATTTT. It translates to CASSVREIQPQHF.

This chain joins TRBV7-8 and TRBJ2-4; D remains unclear. CDR3 size: 18 residues. Germline V lookup: CDR1 SGHVS, CDR2 FQNEAQ. The ends were cut back, 2 bases at V and 3 bases at J, with 20 bases in the middle. The CDR3 spells CASSLSRVTSVGKNIQYF. The DNA of the CDR3 is TGTGCCAGCAGCTTAAGTAGGGTAACCTCGGTGGGCAAAAACATTCAGTACTTC. The full variable domain, with the rest looked up from reference TRBV7-8 and TRBJ2-4, is GAGVSQSPRYKVAKRGQDVALRCDPISGHVSLFWYQQALGQGPEFLTYFQNEAQLDKSGLPSDRFFAERPEGSVSTLKIQRTQQEDSAVYLCASSLSRVTSVGKNIQYFGAGTRLSVL.

The chain joins TRBV5-1 to TRBJ1-1; 9 nucleotides line up with TRBD1. The V gene end was trimmed by 4 bases and the J gene end by 5 bases; junction bases not matched to a gene: 9. The CDR3 length is 15 residues. CDR1 is SGHRS and CDR2 is YFSETQ in the germline V gene. The CDR3 is CASSLQGALGTEAFF. The DNA of the CDR3 is TGCGCCAGCAGCCTACAGGGGGCTCTAGGTACTGAAGCTTTCTTT.

The rearrangement links TRBV7-2 to TRBJ1-4; 7 bases are a match to TRBD1. This CDR3 has 14 amino acids. CDR1 and CDR2 (germline): SGHTA, FQGNSA. V lost 1 base to trimming and J lost 7 bases; unmatched junction nucleotides: 3. The CDR3 sequence is CASSLDRGPEKLFF. The CDR3 nucleotides read TGTGCCAGCAGCTTAGACAGGGGCCCTGAAAAACTGTTTTTT.

The genes are TRBV6-5 and TRBJ1-2; D is uncertain. Germline CDR1 and CDR2: MNHEY and SVGAGI. This CDR3 has 14 amino acids. The V end was cut by 5 bases, the J end by 8 bases, with 18 bases between. The CDR3 region has the DNA TGTGCCAGCAGTCGGACTACTTACAACTTCGGCTACACCTTC. Translation gives CASSRTTYNFGYTF.

V is TRBV30 and J is TRBJ1-6; 7 bases map to TRBD1. Germline V gene data show CDR1 as GTSNPN and CDR2 as SVGIG (reference sequence). The V segment lost 7 bases and the J segment 7 bases; nucleotides outside the gene matches: 7. The CDR3 sequence is 13 residues long. In nucleotides, the CDR3 is TGTGCCTTAATCACAGGGGACAATTCACCCCTCCACTTT. Its translation is CALITGDNSPLHF.

This clone was detected once. The chain couples TRBV30 to TRBJ2-7, with 12 bases identical to TRBD1. The germline V gene encodes CDR1 GTSNPN and CDR2 SVGIG (reference sequence). V dropped 3 bases and J dropped 7; count of bases not matched to a gene: 7. The CDR3 is 14 residues long. The CDR3: CAWSRDRGQREQYF. The CDR3 coding sequence is TGTGCCTGGAGCCGGGACAGGGGGCAGAGAGAGCAGTACTTC.

Notes on this clone: Mismatch with germline at one junction end may stem from a read error. The chain is built from TRBV11-2 and TRBJ2-7; 9 nucleotides align to TRBD2. The CDR3 contains 15 residues. Germline CDR1 reads SGHAT; CDR2 reads FQNNGV. CDR3 loop: CASSLDGTSSSEQYF. CDR3 nucleotides: TGTGCCAGCAGCTTAGATGGGACTAGCTCCTCCGAGCAGTACTTC.

The chain employs TRBV5-1 and TRBJ1-1, with D unclear. CDR3 length equals 15 residues. CDR1 is SGHRS, CDR2 YFSETQ, per germline. The V and J ends lost 0 bases and 1 base respectively, with 10 bases between them. CDR3 amino acids: CASSLGRPGNTEAFF. The DNA of the CDR3 is TGCGCCAGCAGCTTGGGGCGACCGGGGAACACTGAAGCTTTCTTT. The full variable domain, with the rest looked up from reference TRBV5-1 and TRBJ1-1, is KAGVTQTPRYLIKTRGQQVTLSCSPISGHRSVSWYQQTPGQGLQFLFEYFSETQRNKGNFPGRFSGRQFSNSRSEMNVSTLELGDSALYLCASSLGRPGNTEAFFGQGTRLTVV.

This chain joins TRBV7-9 and TRBJ1-5; D remains ambiguous. CDR1 SEHNR and CDR2 FQNEAQ come from the germline V gene (reference sequence). Trimming took 6 bases from V and 3 from J, leaving 12 bases between them. CDR3 length equals 14 residues. The CDR3 DNA reads TGTGCCAGCAGTTCATCAGTCGACAATCAGCCCCAGCATTTT. It encodes CASSSSVDNQPQHF.

This rearrangement joins TRBV5-1 to TRBJ2-7; either TRBD1 or TRBD2 may fit D (6 bases each). Trimming cost V 0 bases and J 4 bases, with 11 bases left between them. Germline V gene sequence: CDR1 SGHRS, CDR2 YFSETQ. This CDR3 is 14 amino acids long. The CDR3 region has the DNA TGCGCCAGCAGCTTGGAGGGGGGTCGGTACGAGCAGTACTTC. Its protein product is CASSLEGGRYEQYF.

This clone has just one count. V usage is TRBV6-5 and J usage is TRBJ1-6; a possible D gene is TRBD1 (6 bases). This CDR3 region has 14 residues. From germline, CDR1 is MNHEY and CDR2 SVGAGI. Trimming cost V 7 bases and J 9 bases, with 16 bases left between them. For the CDR3, the DNA is TGTGCCAGCAATTTACAGGGAGGCACTTCACCCCTCCACTTT. Amino acids: CASNLQGGTSPLHF.

This clone has more than one count but fewer than ten. The CDR3 here is CASSLTGGPGQPQHF. In nucleotides, the CDR3 is TGTGCCAGCAGTCTAACGGGGGGCCCTGGGCAGCCCCAGCATTTT. The gene calls are TRBV27 and TRBJ1-5; maybe TRBD1 (6 bases). V was trimmed by 5 bases and J by 7 bases, leaving 18 bases between them. CDR1 is MNHEY, CDR2 SMNVEV, per germline (reference sequence). This CDR3 spans 15 amino acids.

The chain employs TRBV30 and TRBJ2-7; TRBD1 matches 9 bases. J lost 5 bases, V lost 4 bases, and 15 bases had no gene match. In germline, CDR1 is GTSNPN, CDR2 SVGIG (reference sequence). This CDR3 is built from 16 residues. CDR3: CAWTPHRDRVAHEQYF. DNA of the CDR3: TGTGCCTGGACCCCCCACCGGGACAGGGTGGCTCACGAGCAGTACTTC.

On this clone itself: This specimen includes other DNA sequences encoding the same CDR3. The chain joins TRBV5-1 to TRBJ2-3; 8 bases map to TRBD2. The germline gives CDR1 SGHRS, CDR2 YFSETQ. The CDR3 consists of 15 residues. J lost 3 bases, V lost 4 bases, and 7 bases had no gene match. The DNA for the CDR3 is TGCGCCAGCAGCAGATTAGCGGGGCAAACAGATACGCAGTATTTT. Its protein product is CASSRLAGQTDTQYF.

This chain connects TRBV7-2 to TRBJ2-7; D is possibly TRBD2 (6 bases). There are 16 residues in the CDR3. V shed 5 bases and J shed 2 bases, with 19 bases lying between them. Germline V CDR1 and CDR2: SGHTA, FQGNSA. CDR3: CASSPRDSIYPYEQYF. In nucleotides, the CDR3 is TGTGCCAGCAGCCCGCGGGACTCTATCTACCCCTACGAGCAGTACTTC.